The 20 T cell receptor beta chains in this list originate from one sample, sequenced in a study of shared clonotypes between healthy human individuals. Here immunoSEQ multiplex PCR was the method, and the copy in TCRdb shows in-frame clones only, minus some. Seen here are 2 million to 3 million clones, under 95% observed once, and the top ten hold approximately 0.37%. Sequencing input: naive CD4+ T cells from PBMCs. Subset denoted: CD45RA+ positively selected. These receptors all stem from a man aged 18 to 29 in good health. Some clones in this sample may be carry-over from other donors' samples.

This sequence joins TRBV5-1 and TRBJ2-7, with D possibly being TRBD2 (6 bases). The V gene lost 3 bases and the J gene lost 6 bases, with 13 bases spanning the gap. Germline V gene sequence: CDR1 SGHRS, CDR2 YFSETQ. This CDR3 contains 13 residues. The CDR3 region is CASSSGPGSEQYF. As DNA, the CDR3 is TGCGCCAGCAGCTCCGGCCCCGGGAGCGAGCAGTACTTC.

This clone was seen only a few times. The gene calls are TRBV4-1 and TRBJ1-1; no clear D gene. The CDR3 covers 16 residues. Looked up from germline, CDR1 is MGHRA and CDR2 is YSYEKL. The V and J ends lost 0 bases and 4 bases respectively, with 15 bases between them. The CDR3, as DNA: TGCGCCAGCAGCCAAGATAGGCGACATCTCTTCACTGAAGCTTTCTTT. The encoded protein is CASSQDRRHLFTEAFF.

The CDR3 here is CASTGSKGNTEAFF. The CDR3 DNA follows: TGTGCCTCGACAGGGTCGAAAGGGAACACTGAAGCTTTCTTT. This chain connects TRBV10-3 to TRBJ1-1, with 7 nucleotides matching TRBD1. V lost 11 bases, J lost 1 base, and 10 bases stayed unmatched. CDR1 and CDR2 from the germline V gene are ENHRY and SYGVKD. CDR3 length: 14 amino acids.

The chain links TRBV5-4 to TRBJ2-1; 7 bases line up with TRBD1. This CDR3 is built from 13 residues. Trimming removed 4 bases from V and 6 bases from J; junction bases left unmatched: 4. The germline gives CDR1 SGHNT, CDR2 YYREEE (reference sequence). CDR3 coding DNA: TGTGCCAGCAGCCGCGACAGGGTCAATGAGCAGTTCTTC. Its translation is CASSRDRVNEQFF.

The chain recombines TRBV2 with TRBJ2-7; TRBD1 might be the D (5 bases). Germline assignment: CDR1 SNHLY and CDR2 FYNNEI. The CDR3 is 14 residues long. Trimming left V 7 bases short and J 3 bases short, with 16 bases between. This CDR3 is CASNIMRQRYEQYF. CDR3 bases: TGTGCCAGCAACATTATGAGACAGCGCTACGAGCAGTACTTC.

J is TRBJ2-4 and V is TRBV6-1, with 11 bases matching TRBD2. This CDR3 has 15 amino acids. The germline CDR1 and CDR2 sequences are MNHNS and SASEGT. J lost 14 bases, V lost 0 bases, and 9 bases had no gene match. The CDR3 region has the DNA TGTGCCAGCAGTGAAGCGCTTCTTGTAGCGGGAGGGGAGTACTTC. Its protein product is CASSEALLVAGGEYF.

CDR3 sequence: CSVEDQLGSRYGYTF. CDR3 in DNA: TGCAGCGTTGAAGATCAACTTGGCAGCCGCTATGGCTACACCTTC. This chain connects TRBV29-1 to TRBJ1-2, with D unresolved. This CDR3 comprises 15 residues. Trimming left V 0 bases short and J 4 bases short, with 15 bases between. Germline CDR1 is SQVTM and CDR2 is ANQGSEA.

The chain uses TRBV6-6 and TRBJ1-2; D remains ambiguous. CDR3 length equals 14 residues. Germline CDR1 MNHNY, CDR2 SVGAGI (reference sequence). V lost 8 bases to trimming and J lost 10 bases, with 23 bases between them. The CDR3, as DNA: TGTGCCAGCCACACCCTGGGCAGAACAAGAGACTACACCTTC. Residues: CASHTLGRTRDYTF.

This clone occurred once. The V gene is TRBV5-6, the J gene TRBJ2-7, with 7 positions matching TRBD1. From germline, CDR1 is SGHDT and CDR2 YYEEEE. The V and J ends lost 4 bases and 0 bases, in that order; junction bases with no gene match: 7. This CDR3 has 15 residues. CDR3 region: CASSAYRGSSYEQYF. CDR3 nucleotide sequence: TGTGCCAGCAGCGCCTACAGGGGTAGCTCCTACGAGCAGTACTTC.

The rearrangement joins TRBV6-1 to TRBJ2-1; D may be TRBD2 (5 bases). CDR1 is MNHNS and CDR2 is SASEGT in the germline V gene. There are 15 residues in the CDR3. The V end was cut by 8 bases, the J end by 6 bases, with 20 bases between. CDR3 protein: CASHRELLASNEQFF. CDR3 nucleotide sequence: TGTGCCAGCCATCGGGAATTGTTAGCCTCCAATGAGCAGTTCTTC.

The chain carries TRBV7-8 and TRBJ2-1, with D possibly matching TRBD1 (6 bases). The CDR3 is made up of 17 amino acids. Trimming left V 1 base short and J 4 bases short, with 17 bases between. Germline values: CDR1 SGHVS, CDR2 FQNEAQ. CDR3 DNA sequence: TGTGCCAGCAGCTTAGTCCTGGGACACGTCGCGTACAATGAGCAGTTCTTC. Its translation is CASSLVLGHVAYNEQFF.

The V and J genes are TRBV5-5 and TRBJ2-7; 8 bases are a match to TRBD2. The CDR3 has 15 residues. Germline CDR1 SGHKS, CDR2 YYEKEE (reference sequence). Trimming cost V 0 bases and J 7 bases; bases outside gene matches: 9. The CDR3 coding sequence is TGTGCCAGCAGCTTGGCCCTAGCGGGCTCCTTAGAGCAGTACTTC. Protein: CASSLALAGSLEQYF.

This rearrangement joins TRBV28 to TRBJ1-5, with D possibly being TRBD1 (5 bases). The CDR3 contains 16 residues. CDR1 is MDHEN and CDR2 is SYDVKM in the germline V gene. V shed 6 bases and J shed 3 bases, with 18 bases lying between them. The chain's CDR3 is CASRGTPRRVNQPQHF. The DNA for the CDR3 is TGTGCCAGCAGAGGGACTCCAAGAAGGGTCAATCAGCCCCAGCATTTT.

V gene TRBV25-1 combines with J gene TRBJ2-3; D is possibly TRBD2 (6 bases). V was clipped by 4 bases and J by 0 bases, with 14 bases between them. Germline CDR1 is MGHDK and CDR2 is SYGVNS. CDR3 length: 16 residues. The CDR3 DNA reads as TGTGCCAGCAGTGTTGGAGGGAGAGGGAGCACAGATACGCAGTATTTT. This encodes CASSVGGRGSTDTQYF.

This chain connects TRBV28 to TRBJ1-2; D gene unclear. Germline CDR1 reads MDHEN; CDR2 reads SYDVKM. Trimming cost V 1 base and J 4 bases, with 13 bases left between them. The CDR3 extends over 15 amino acids. The CDR3, as DNA: TGTGCCAGCAGTTTATCTCCAGCGCTGGGCTATGGCTACACCTTC. Its protein product is CASSLSPALGYGYTF.

This rearrangement joins TRBV5-4 to TRBJ2-1; tentatively, D is TRBD1 (7 bases). The CDR3 contains 15 residues. V dropped 4 bases and J dropped 4 bases, with 15 bases sitting between them. The germline V gene has CDR1 SGHNT and CDR2 YYREEE (reference sequence). For the CDR3, the DNA is TGTGCCAGCAGCAAGGCGGGACAGCCTTACAATGAGCAGTTCTTC. It specifies CASSKAGQPYNEQFF.

This clone has a single count. The CDR3 DNA reads TGTGCCAGCTCACCCCTTTCGGGCTACCTACCCGGGACTAGCGGGAGCGATGAGCAGTTCTTC. Encoded protein: CASSPLSGYLPGTSGSDEQFF. This sequence joins TRBV18 and TRBJ2-1, with 14 bases fitting TRBD2. Losses at the gene ends were 3 bases for V and 8 bases for J; bases not matched to a gene: 21. The CDR3 extends over 21 amino acids. Germline V gene sequence: CDR1 KGHSH, CDR2 LQKENI.

The gene calls are TRBV6-5 and TRBJ1-5; no clear D. V was trimmed by 2 bases and J by 4 bases, leaving 9 bases between them. The germline V gene encodes CDR1 MNHEY and CDR2 SVGAGI. The CDR3 contains 14 residues. CDR3 DNA sequence: TGTGCCAGCAGTTACGCGAGTAATAATCAGCCCCAGCATTTT. Its translation is CASSYASNNQPQHF.

This clone occurred a few times. V usage is TRBV13 and J usage is TRBJ2-3, with D perhaps matching TRBD2 (7 bases). V gave up 4 bases and J gave up 12 bases, with 14 bases separating them. The CDR3 has 12 residues. The germline V gene has CDR1 PRHDT and CDR2 FYEKMQ (reference sequence). The CDR3 sequence is CASSSAGQRQYF. CDR3 nucleotides: TGTGCCAGCAGCTCAGCGGGACAACGACAGTATTTT.

This clone has only a few counts. This chain links TRBV4-3 with TRBJ1-5; D remains ambiguous. The CDR3 contains 14 residues. Trimming stripped 7 bases from V and 9 bases from J, with 19 bases between. CDR1 and CDR2 (germline): LGHNA, YSLEER. The CDR3 here is CASKQAAGDRPQHF. The CDR3 DNA sequence: TGCGCCAGCAAACAAGCGGCAGGCGATCGGCCCCAGCATTTT.